This note documents a single T cell receptor beta chain sequence. Its specificity is unknown. Time point reported: patch test 2, 6 weeks after DPC sensitization. The treatment is: therapeutic diphenylcyclopropenone sensitization with weekly scalp DPC. This sample was included in a study of human T cells and chemical hapten exposure. Across the whole study: Across the whole study, which lasted around 24 weeks, patients were given diphenylcyclopropenone on the scalp once a week. Patients, mostly women, had alopecia areata, alopecia totalis or alopecia universalis.

This CDR3 region has 12 residues. Germline CDR1 and CDR2: SNHLY and FYNNEI. Trimming at V came to 7 bases and at J to 11 bases, leaving 9 bases not matched to a gene. Individual cDNA molecules in this library carried unique molecular identifiers. In TCRdb, the RACE reads were re-called with MiXCR into one record per CDR3 protein. This table has 350,000 to 400,000 distinct CDR3 sequences, around 6% appearing once. Study-wide points: Expanded TCRs grouped into significantly more large CDR3 similarity clusters than controls produced.

The specimen comprised whole blood, sampled in connection with sensitization to the hapten diphenylcyclopropenone (DPC). The J gene is TRBJ1-1, the V gene TRBV2, with 8 bases lining up with TRBD1. This clonotype was obtained from a woman between 18 and 30 years old with alopecia areata. Some clones in this sample may be carry-over from other donors' samples. The CDR3 loop reads CASTRTGPEAFF. The CDR3 DNA follows: TGTGCCAGCACCCGGACAGGGCCCGAGGCTTTCTTT.